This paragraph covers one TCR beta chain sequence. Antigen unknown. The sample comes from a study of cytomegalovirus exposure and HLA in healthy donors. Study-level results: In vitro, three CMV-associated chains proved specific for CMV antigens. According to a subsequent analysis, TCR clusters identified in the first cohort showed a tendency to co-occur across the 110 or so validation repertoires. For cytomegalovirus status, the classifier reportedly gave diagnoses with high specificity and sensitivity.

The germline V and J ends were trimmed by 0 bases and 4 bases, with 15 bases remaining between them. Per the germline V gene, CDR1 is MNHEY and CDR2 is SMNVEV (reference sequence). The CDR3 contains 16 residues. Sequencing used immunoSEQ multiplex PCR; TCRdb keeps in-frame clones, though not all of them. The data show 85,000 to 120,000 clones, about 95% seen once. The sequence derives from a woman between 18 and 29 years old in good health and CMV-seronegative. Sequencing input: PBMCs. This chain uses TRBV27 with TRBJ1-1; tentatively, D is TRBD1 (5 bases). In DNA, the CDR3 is TGTGCCAGCAGTTTATCAGGGGTGGGGGGGGGCACTGAAGCTTTCTTT. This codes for CASSLSGVGGGTEAFF.